This T cell receptor (beta chain) is drawn from a study of beta chain features in type 1 diabetes. Averaging approximately 120 mL, one heparinised blood draw came from each individual donor. Using CD45RO/CCR7/CD25/CD127/CD95/CD27, CD4+ naive, central memory, regulatory and stem cell-like memory cells were sorted. The study reverse transcribed the entire isolated RNA, so it sequenced expressed TCRB transcripts. The data were produced by immunoSEQ multiplex PCR, yet TCRdb's version contains in-frame clones alone and is incomplete. The table records over 150,000 clones, approximately 8.1% of them present only once. This clone was observed at least ten times. V lost 0 bases and J lost 2, with 5 bases in between. The CDR3 runs 13 residues. CDR1 is SGHRS, CDR2 YFSETQ, per germline.

The material sequenced was central memory CD4+ T cells from blood. This TCR came from a man aged 18 to 29 in good health. The chain employs TRBV5-1 and TRBJ2-5, with unresolved D. In nucleotides, the CDR3 is TGCGCCAGCAGCTTGGAACGGCAAGAGACCCAGTACTTC. Translating gives CASSLERQETQYF.